The 10 T cell receptor beta chains in this list originate from one sample, sequenced in a study of blood T cell repertoires in COVID-19. TCRdb's copy holds only in-frame clones and misses some; the assay was immunoSEQ multiplex PCR. The profile shows hundreds of thousands of clones, about 87% of them singletons. Sample: PBMCs or T cells enriched from blood (not recorded which). These receptors came from a man aged 35-49 years in a cohort exposed to, infected with or recovered from COVID-19 (not recorded which).

This clone was observed a single time. V usage is TRBV27 and J usage is TRBJ2-7; no firm D call. CDR3 length: 13 amino acids. Germline V gene data show CDR1 as MNHEY and CDR2 as SMNVEV (reference sequence). V shed 4 bases and J shed 3 bases, with 10 bases lying between them. CDR3 sequence reads: CASSSFLDYEQYF. The CDR3 DNA is TGTGCCAGCAGTTCGTTTTTAGACTACGAGCAGTACTTC.

The chain employs TRBV6-1 and TRBJ1-3; D remains ambiguous. Trimming took 1 base from V and 0 from J, leaving 10 bases between them. Per germline, CDR1 MNHNS and CDR2 SASEGT. CDR3 length equals 16 residues. CDR3 nucleotides: TGTGCCAGCAGTGAAGAAGTGACACTCTCTGGAAACACCATATATTTT. This gives the protein CASSEEVTLSGNTIYF.

This clone is a singleton in its sample. The chain is built from TRBV5-1 and TRBJ1-1; tentative D call: TRBD1 (5 bases). The CDR3 runs to 14 residues. The ends were cut back, 7 bases at V and 0 bases at J, with 13 bases in the middle. Germline V CDR1 and CDR2: SGHRS, YFSETQ. The CDR3 spells CASRRGEMNTEAFF. CDR3 nucleotide sequence: TGCGCCAGCCGGAGGGGAGAAATGAACACTGAAGCTTTCTTT.

The chain has TRBV2 and TRBJ1-5; the D gene is possibly TRBD1 (6 bases). This CDR3 region has 17 residues. Germline V gene lookup returns CDR1 SNHLY and CDR2 FYNNEI. The V and J ends lost 3 bases and 0 bases respectively, with 15 bases between them. The CDR3 loop is CASSDSLGRGSNQPQHF. The CDR3 bases are TGTGCCAGCAGTGATTCGTTGGGCAGGGGTAGCAATCAGCCCCAGCATTTT.

As DNA, the CDR3 is TGTGCCAGTAGTGGGGGCACCTGGTATCAGCCCCAGCATTTT. The encoded protein is CASSGGTWYQPQHF. This rearrangement joins TRBV19 to TRBJ1-5, with a weak D call TRBD1 (6 bases). The V gene's germline CDR1 is LNHDA and CDR2 SQIVND (reference sequence). Trimming stripped 5 bases from V and 5 bases from J, with 13 bases between. This CDR3 has 14 residues.

This rearrangement joins TRBV3-1 (or the pseudogene TRBV3-2) to TRBJ1-5; 7 bases agree with TRBD1. Germline V gene lookup returns CDR1 LGHDT and CDR2 YNNKEL (reference sequence). This CDR3 region has 15 residues. J gave up 0 bases and V 4 bases, and 3 bases lay outside the gene matches. This CDR3 is CASSPTGPSNQPQHF. The CDR3 region has the DNA TGTGCCAGCAGCCCGACAGGGCCTAGCAATCAGCCCCAGCATTTT.

The table lists this clone with a count of one. V usage is TRBV4-1 and J usage is TRBJ1-2; TRBD1 matches at 12 bases. The length of the CDR3 is 16 residues. Germline CDR1 is MGHRA and CDR2 is YSYEKL. With 2 bases clipped from V and 7 bases from J, the junction kept 8 bases outside the gene matches. The CDR3, as DNA: TGCGCCAGCAGCCAATCTTTGGGACAGGGGGCGCTTGGCTACACCTTC. Its protein product is CASSQSLGQGALGYTF.

This rearrangement joins TRBV9 to TRBJ1-2, with D perhaps TRBD1 (5 bases). The CDR3 has 15 amino acids. Germline-derived CDR1 and CDR2 are SGDLS and YYNGEE. Trimming removed 0 bases at V and 1 base at J, with 10 bases between. Here the CDR3 reads CASSVAAGFNYGYTF. The CDR3, as DNA: TGTGCCAGCAGCGTAGCTGCAGGGTTTAACTATGGCTACACCTTC. Full variable domain (missing parts from reference TRBV9 and TRBJ1-2): DSGVTQTPKHLITATGQRVTLRCSPRSGDLSVYWYQQSLDQGLQFLIQYYNGEERAKGNILERFSAQQFPDLHSELNLSSLELGDSALYFCASSVAAGFNYGYTFGSGTRLTVV.

V is TRBV7-9 and J is TRBJ1-6; D remains unclear. There are 16 residues in the CDR3. V was trimmed by 3 bases and J by 3 bases, leaving 12 bases between them. Germline CDR1 reads SEHNR; CDR2 reads FQNEAQ (reference sequence). CDR3 in DNA: TGTGCCAGCAGCTTTTCCAGACGCGGCTATAATTCACCCCTCCACTTT. Translated: CASSFSRRGYNSPLHF.

This clone appeared a single time. CDR3 region: CASSLNYEQYF. The CDR3 nucleotides read TGTGCCAGCAGTTTAAACTACGAGCAGTACTTC. This chain connects TRBV5-8 to TRBJ2-7; no reliable D call. The CDR3 is made up of 11 amino acids. The V end lost 5 bases, the J end lost 3 bases, and 6 bases lay between the germline ends. Germline CDR1 and CDR2: SGHTS and YDEGEE.